This is a list of T cell receptor beta chains from one sample in a study of blood T cell repertoires in COVID-19. The data were produced by immunoSEQ multiplex PCR, yet TCRdb's version contains in-frame clones alone and is incomplete. The sample gives fewer than 200,000 clones, around 80% of which show up once; 10% to 15% is in the top ten. Sequenced material: PBMCs or T cells enriched from blood (not recorded which). These receptors were collected from a man over 45 who had recovered from COVID-19. Each CDR3 is given with its conserved first and last residue. Each record gives: clone size, J gene, D gene, V gene, CDR3 DNA, CDR3 protein. The D gene is left open where the match is weak. Rows may omit the clone size; those that give it use once, few, many or a size class.

>NA|TRBJ1-1|TRBD1|TRBV28
TGTGCCAGCAGTTTAGTTACCGGGACAGGGGTCACTGAAGCTTTCTTT
CASSLVTGTGVTEAFF
>few|TRBJ1-3|NA|TRBV4-1
TGCGCCAGCAGCTCGCAGGGAACTGGAAACACCATATATTTT
CASSSQGTGNTIYF
>once|TRBJ1-6|NA|TRBV6-2/TRBV6-3
TGTGCCAGCAGTTACGGCAGTTCACCCCTCCACTTT
CASSYGSSPLHF
>NA|TRBJ1-6|NA|TRBV6-6
TGTGCCAGCAGCGCACAGCCATCCTATAATTCACCCCTCCACTTT
CASSAQPSYNSPLHF
>NA|TRBJ2-3|NA|TRBV7-3
TGTGCCAGCAGCCCCCGGGGCACAGATACGCAGTATTTT
CASSPRGTDTQYF
>NA|TRBJ1-5|TRBD1|TRBV6-1
TGTGCCAGCAGTGAAGGGACAGGGTTGAAGCCCCAGCATTTT
CASSEGTGLKPQHF
>NA|TRBJ2-1|TRBD2|TRBV4-2
TGTGCCAGCAGCCATCTCCAAGGCCCCGGCGGGGGGGCTTCGTTCTTC
CASSHLQGPGGGASFF
>NA|TRBJ1-1|NA|TRBV21-1
TGTGCCAGCAGGATCCGGTCGGACACTGAAGCTTTCTTT
CASRIRSDTEAFF
>NA|TRBJ1-2|NA|TRBV13
TGTGCCAGCAGCGTCTTACAGGATGGCTACACCTTC
CASSVLQDGYTF
>NA|TRBJ2-2|TRBD1|TRBV6-2/TRBV6-3
TGTGCCAGCAGTAGACAGGGTGTGGCCGGGGAGCTGTTTTTT
CASSRQGVAGELFF
>NA|TRBJ2-1|NA|TRBV6-6
TGTGCCAGCAGTTACTCGAGAATGCTAGACAATGAGCAGTTCTTC
CASSYSRMLDNEQFF
>NA|TRBJ2-3|TRBD2|TRBV10-3
TGTGCCATCAGCGATGGGAGTCATCGGGGGGCAGATACGCAGTATTTT
CAISDGSHRGADTQYF
>NA|TRBJ1-1|NA|TRBV18
TGTGCCAGCTCATTTCGACAGAACACTGAAGCTTTCTTT
CASSFRQNTEAFF
>few|TRBJ2-3|TRBD2|TRBV20-1
TGCAGTGCTAGTAGAAGCGGGGACAGCACAGATACGCAGTATTTT
CSASRSGDSTDTQYF
>NA|TRBJ1-5|NA|TRBV28
TGTGCCAGCAGGGGATACAGGGGCAATCAGCCCCAGCATTTT
CASRGYRGNQPQHF
>NA|TRBJ1-2|TRBD1|TRBV7-9
TGTGCCAGCAGCTCGGGACAGCTCAGGGACTATGGCTACACCTTC
CASSSGQLRDYGYTF
>NA|TRBJ2-5|TRBD1|TRBV6-2/TRBV6-3
TGTGCCAGCAGTTTGACAGGGGGCGGATCAGAGACCCAGTACTTC
CASSLTGGGSETQYF
>NA|TRBJ1-5|TRBD1|TRBV6-5
TGTGCCAGCAGCCGGACAGGGGATCAGCCCCAGCATTTT
CASSRTGDQPQHF
>NA|TRBJ2-3|NA|TRBV5-4
TGTGCCAGCAGCCCAAATTGGGGGCAGGCAGATACGCAGTATTTT
CASSPNWGQADTQYF
>NA|TRBJ2-5|NA|TRBV15
TGTGCCACCAGCAGAGATCCCGGGAGCGCGGAGACCCAGTACTTC
CATSRDPGSAETQYF
>NA|TRBJ2-1|TRBD2|TRBV2
TGTGCCAGCAGGGTAGCTAGCGGGGGCTACAATGAGCAGTTCTTC
CASRVASGGYNEQFF
>NA|TRBJ2-7|TRBD1|TRBV2
TGTGCCAGCATCGGACAGGATAGTGCGTACGAGCAGTACTTC
CASIGQDSAYEQYF
>once|TRBJ1-2|NA|TRBV11-2
TGTGCCAGCAGCTTAGGGCTGTGGGCAACTGACAACTATGGCTACACCTTC
CASSLGLWATDNYGYTF
>NA|TRBJ2-7|NA|TRBV7-6
TGTGCCAGCAGCTCCGGGATAGCCCTTTACGAGCAGTACTTC
CASSSGIALYEQYF
>NA|TRBJ1-4|NA|TRBV27
TGTGCCAGCAGTTCGCAGATTCCCAGGGCAACTAATGAAAAACTGTTTTTT
CASSSQIPRATNEKLFF